These 4 T cell receptor beta chains share one sample of origin, sequenced in a study of T cells after yellow fever vaccination. TCRdb redid the calling of the 5' RACE reads with MiXCR, one entry per CDR3 protein. The repertoire consists of some 600,000 distinct CDR3 sequences, with about 17% occurring once and the leading ten covering about 18%. The sequences come from PBMCs, collected 4 to 6 days after the first yellow fever vaccination. These TCRs come from a man in his late teens or twenties who received the YFV17D yellow fever vaccine.

This clonotype was observed many times. This chain joins TRBV12-3 or TRBV12-4 and TRBJ2-2; D remains unclear. This CDR3 has 13 amino acids. V gave up 7 bases and J gave up 5 bases, with 11 bases separating them. The CDR3 sequence: CASTFSKTGELFF. As DNA, the CDR3 is TGTGCCAGCACCTTCAGTAAAACCGGGGAGCTGTTTTTT.

This clonotype was detected only a few times. V gene TRBV4-1 combines with J gene TRBJ1-1; D is uncertain. This CDR3 region has 15 residues. Looked up from germline, CDR1 is MGHRA and CDR2 is YSYEKL. Trimming took 0 bases from V and 1 from J, leaving 9 bases between them. The CDR3 DNA is TGCGCCAGCAGCCAAGATTTTAGGCCGAACACTGAAGCTTTCTTT. Protein sequence: CASSQDFRPNTEAFF.

This clonotype was recorded a few times. The rearrangement uses TRBV12-3 or TRBV12-4 and TRBJ2-3, with TRBD2 identical over 10 bases. The ends lost 5 bases at V and 0 bases at J; junction bases unmatched: 14. CDR3 length: 19 amino acids. The CDR3 coding sequence is TGTGCCAGCAGTCCCTACCCGGGTAGCGGGGGGTCTAGCACAGATACGCAGTATTTT. It yields the protein CASSPYPGSGGSSTDTQYF.

This clonotype was counted only a few times. The CDR3 nucleotides read TGTGCCAGCTCACCCGGAGGCAGGGCCTTCGGCTACACCTTC. Translated, it gives CASSPGGRAFGYTF. This chain uses TRBV18 with TRBJ1-2; a possible D gene is TRBD1 (5 bases). The V end lost 3 bases, the J end lost 8 bases, and 16 bases lay between the germline ends. This CDR3 has 14 amino acids. The V gene's germline CDR1 is KGHSH and CDR2 LQKENI.